The present T cell receptor beta chain was sequenced within a study of human T cells and chemical hapten exposure (dated by TCRdb to about 2021). Regarding the study in general: For sensitization, 2% DPC in acetone was applied to a roughly 2 cm by roughly 2 cm area of upper inner arm skin. Throughout the roughly 26-week study period, patients were also given weekly therapeutic DPC doses on the scalp. Patch testing on the upper back used Finn chambers containing 0.01% DPC, with scoring done after 6 days according to International Contact Dermatitis Research Group standards. Alopecia areata with under or over 50% scalp involvement, alopecia totalis and alopecia universalis were represented in the patient cohort, which was mostly female. Libraries were pooled for sequencing, and variation in per-sample TCR yields was attributed mainly to small differences in library volumes within the pool. In alopecia patients, the study followed how the peripheral blood TCR repertoire changed in vivo over primary and secondary sensitization to diphenylcyclopropenone (DPC), a hapten. Patient blood was sampled pre-sensitization (week 0) and at 2, 6 and about 24 weeks after DPC sensitization. Blood for TCR sequencing was provided by twenty-nine alopecia patients at one to four time points (pre-sensitization, 2, 6 and 24 weeks).

Preparation of the library involved RACE. Sequencing was carried out with a NextSeq 500. During library preparation, unique molecular identifiers were attached to individual cDNA molecules so that TCRs could be counted in a quantitative, reproducible way. For every blood RNA sample, sequencing covered both the TCR alpha and TCR beta chains. As for the original processing: Samples had a median of roughly 87,000 TCRs, with a range from 23,224 to 690,600. V, J and CDR3 annotation of the TCR reads was performed with the Decombinator software suite. Every sample was subsampled to the same number of TCRs (28,000) for the PS versus PT1 abundance plots. Expanded TCRs were defined as absent before sensitization and observed at least eight times at the 2-week time point. TCRdb ran its own pipeline on the public reads, namely fastp trimming at Q25 and MiXCR clone calling, and kept in-frame beta chains. For every CDR3 protein sequence, its rows merge into one entry that carries the most common genes and DNA. These V and J calls originate from TCRdb's pipeline instead of the authors' own analysis. Here the sample has a few hundred thousand distinct CDR3 sequences; around 5% occur a single time. The top ten clonotypes cover more than 8% of the sample.

Broad study findings and their caveats: Significantly more large CDR3 similarity clusters were formed by expanded TCRs than by pre-sensitization or healthy control sets, consistent with antigen-driven responses. The number of TCRs above 1 in 1000 frequency did not change with DPC sensitization; there was no evidence of global repertoire structure alterations. All patients had alopecia, a presumed autoimmune disease, so their immune response might differ from that of healthy individuals. A positive correlation was found between the number of PT1 expanded TCRs and patch test score, with significance reached at thresholds 8, 16 and 32 but not 4. After repeated subsampling, the strength of the expansion versus patch-test correlation and the threshold at which it became significant changed.

Counted from cysteine to phenylalanine, this CDR3 has 17 amino acids. The retained sequence is limited to the CDR3, 51 bases, with the frame set at the first base. CDR1 and CDR2 are drawn from the germline V gene: SGHRS, YFSETQ. V loses 5 bases of germline sequence and J loses 0 bases, and the interval between the two ends is 18 bases. As to this clonotype: Its recognized antigen is unknown. No quality values exist for individual bases; no much larger clone is one base distant.

The sample's time point label is to be understood as: pre-sensitization, week 0. This sample's treatment or condition label indicates: therapeutic diphenylcyclopropenone sensitization with weekly scalp DPC. Blood at each patch-test visit was drawn before the patch test was applied. Eligible patients were aged 18 to 70, diagnosed with alopecia, deemed suitable for DPC therapy, and excluded if pregnant. Total RNA was extracted from unfractionated whole blood collected in Tempus Blood RNA tubes. The V and J segments used are TRBV5-1 and TRBJ1-3, with the D gene too uncertain to name. This receptor was taken from a young woman with alopecia areata. Some clones in this sample may be carry-over from other donors' samples. Material: whole blood, obtained in connection with sensitization to the hapten diphenylcyclopropenone (DPC). The sequenced DNA is TGCGCCAGCAGACCATCTGACGGAGTAAACTCTGGAAACACCATATATTTT. Its translation reads: CASRPSDGVNSGNTIYF. Joined to the reference TRBV5-1 and TRBJ1-3 proteins, this CDR3 gives the full variable domain: KAGVTQTPRYLIKTRGQQVTLSCSPISGHRSVSWYQQTPGQGLQFLFEYFSETQRNKGNFPGRFSGRQFSNSRSEMNVSTLELGDSALYLCASRPSDGVNSGNTIYFGEGSWLTVV.